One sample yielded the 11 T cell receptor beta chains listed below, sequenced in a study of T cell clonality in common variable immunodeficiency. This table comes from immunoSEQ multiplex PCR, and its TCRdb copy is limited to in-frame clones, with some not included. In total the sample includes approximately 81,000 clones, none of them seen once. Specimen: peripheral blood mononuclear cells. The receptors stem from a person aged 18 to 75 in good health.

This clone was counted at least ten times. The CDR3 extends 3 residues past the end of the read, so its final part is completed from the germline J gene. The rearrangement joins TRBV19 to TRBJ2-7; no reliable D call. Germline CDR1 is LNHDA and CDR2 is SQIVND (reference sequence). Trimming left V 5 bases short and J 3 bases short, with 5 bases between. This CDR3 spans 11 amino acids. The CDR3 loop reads CASSSHYEQYF. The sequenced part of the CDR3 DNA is TGTGCCAGTAGTTCCCACTACGAG.

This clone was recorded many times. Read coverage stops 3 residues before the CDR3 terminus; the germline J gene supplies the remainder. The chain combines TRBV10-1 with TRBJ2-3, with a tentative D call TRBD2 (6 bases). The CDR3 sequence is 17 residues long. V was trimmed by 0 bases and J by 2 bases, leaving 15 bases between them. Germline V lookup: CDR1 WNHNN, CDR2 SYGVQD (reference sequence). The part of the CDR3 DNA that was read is TGCGCCAGCAGTGAGTCTGGAGGGGTTTTGATCACAGATACG. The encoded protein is CASSESGGVLITDT. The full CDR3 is CASSESGGVLITDTQYF.

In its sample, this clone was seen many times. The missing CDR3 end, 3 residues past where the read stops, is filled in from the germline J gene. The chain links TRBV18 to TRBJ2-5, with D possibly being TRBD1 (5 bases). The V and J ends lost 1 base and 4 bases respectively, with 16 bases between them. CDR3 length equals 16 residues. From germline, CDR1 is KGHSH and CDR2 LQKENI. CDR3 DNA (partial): TGTGCCAGCTCACCACGAGGACATCCAACGGGAGAGACC. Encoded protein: CASSPRGHPTGET. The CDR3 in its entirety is CASSPRGHPTGETQYF.

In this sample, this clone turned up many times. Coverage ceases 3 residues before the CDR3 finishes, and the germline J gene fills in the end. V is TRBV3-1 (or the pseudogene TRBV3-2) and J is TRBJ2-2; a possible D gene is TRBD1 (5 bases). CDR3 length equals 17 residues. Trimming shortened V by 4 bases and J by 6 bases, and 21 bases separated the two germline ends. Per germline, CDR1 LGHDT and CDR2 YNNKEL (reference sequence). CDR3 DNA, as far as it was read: TGTGCCAGCAGCCGGCCCCGGTGTGGGGCGCATCCCGGGGAG. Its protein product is CASSRPRCGAHPGE. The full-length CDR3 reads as CASSRPRCGAHPGELFF.

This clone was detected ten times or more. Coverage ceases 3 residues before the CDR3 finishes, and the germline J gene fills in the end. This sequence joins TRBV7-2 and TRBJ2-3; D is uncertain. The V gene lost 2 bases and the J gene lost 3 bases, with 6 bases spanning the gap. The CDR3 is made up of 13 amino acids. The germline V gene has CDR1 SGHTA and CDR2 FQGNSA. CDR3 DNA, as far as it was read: TGTGCCAGCAGCTTATTAGGGACAGATACG. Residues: CASSLLGTDT. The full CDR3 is CASSLLGTDTQYF.

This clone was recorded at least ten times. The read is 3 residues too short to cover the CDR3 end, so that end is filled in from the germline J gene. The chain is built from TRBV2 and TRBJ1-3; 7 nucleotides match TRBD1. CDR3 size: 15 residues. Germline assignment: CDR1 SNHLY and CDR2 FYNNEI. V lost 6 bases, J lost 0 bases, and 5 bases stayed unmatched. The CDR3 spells CASSATGVSGNTIYF. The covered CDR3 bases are TGTGCCAGCAGCGCAACAGGGGTCTCTGGAAACACC.

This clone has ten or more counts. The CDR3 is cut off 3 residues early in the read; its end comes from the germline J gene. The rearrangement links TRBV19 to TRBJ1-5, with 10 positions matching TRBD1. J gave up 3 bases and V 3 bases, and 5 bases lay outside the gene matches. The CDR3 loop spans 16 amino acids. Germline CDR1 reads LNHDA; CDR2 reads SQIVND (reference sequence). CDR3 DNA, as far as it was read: TGTGCCAGTAGTATGGGGGACAGGGGCATCAATCAGCCC. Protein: CASSMGDRGINQP. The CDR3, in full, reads CASSMGDRGINQPQHF.

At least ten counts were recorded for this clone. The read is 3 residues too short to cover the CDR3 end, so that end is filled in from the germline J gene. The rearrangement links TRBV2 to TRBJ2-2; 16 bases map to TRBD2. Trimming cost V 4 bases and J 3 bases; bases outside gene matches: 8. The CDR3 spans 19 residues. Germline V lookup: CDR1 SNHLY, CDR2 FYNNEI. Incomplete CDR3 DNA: TGTGCCAGCAGTGTCCCGGGACTAGCGGGAGGGCCCGACACCGGGGAG. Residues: CASSVPGLAGGPDTGE. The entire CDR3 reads CASSVPGLAGGPDTGELFF. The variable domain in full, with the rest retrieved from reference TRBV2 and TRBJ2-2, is EPEVTQTPSHQVTQMGQEVILRCVPISNHLYFYWYRQILGQKVEFLVSFYNNEISEKSEIFDDQFSVERPDGSNFTLKIRSTKLEDSAMYFCASSVPGLAGGPDTGELFFGEGSRLTVL.

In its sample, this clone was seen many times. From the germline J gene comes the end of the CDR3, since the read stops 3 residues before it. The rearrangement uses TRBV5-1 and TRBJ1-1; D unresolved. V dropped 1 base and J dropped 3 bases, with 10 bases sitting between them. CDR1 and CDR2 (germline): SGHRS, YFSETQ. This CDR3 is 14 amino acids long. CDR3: CASSLNSPDTEAFF. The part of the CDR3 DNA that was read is TGCGCCAGCAGCTTGAACAGTCCTGACACTGAA.

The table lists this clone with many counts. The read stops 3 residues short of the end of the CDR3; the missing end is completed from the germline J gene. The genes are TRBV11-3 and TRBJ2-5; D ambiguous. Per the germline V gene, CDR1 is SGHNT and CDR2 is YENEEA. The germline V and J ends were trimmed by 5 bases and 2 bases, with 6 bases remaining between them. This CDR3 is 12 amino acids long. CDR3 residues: CASSPNQETQYF. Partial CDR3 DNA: TGTGCCAGCAGCCCCAATCAAGAGACC.

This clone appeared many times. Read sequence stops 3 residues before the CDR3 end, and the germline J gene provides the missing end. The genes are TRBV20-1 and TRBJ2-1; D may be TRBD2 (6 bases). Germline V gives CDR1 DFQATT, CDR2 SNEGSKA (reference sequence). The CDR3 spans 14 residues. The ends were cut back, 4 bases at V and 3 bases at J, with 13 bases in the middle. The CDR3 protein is CSAKRPSVYNEQFF. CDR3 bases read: TGCAGTGCTAAAAGACCTAGCGTCTACAATGAG.